These 8 T cell receptor beta chains share one sample of origin, sequenced in a study of blood T cell repertoires in COVID-19. Method: immunoSEQ multiplex PCR; TCRdb's copy keeps in-frame clones and lacks some. The sample consists of some 290,000 clones, under 95% of them appearing once. The sequencing sample was made of PBMCs or T cells enriched from blood (not recorded which). The receptor set was obtained from a woman aged 40 to 55 with acute COVID-19.

Concerning this clone: An end of the junction does not agree with germline; a read error may underlie this. This chain joins TRBV20-1 and TRBJ2-7; 13 positions match TRBD2. This CDR3 has 16 amino acids. CDR1 and CDR2 from the germline V gene are DFQATT and SNEGSKA (reference sequence). The CDR3 sequence is CSASPGLAGASSEQYF. The CDR3 DNA reads TGCAGTGCTAGTCCAGGACTAGCGGGGGCCTCCTCCGAGCAGTACTTC.

This chain links TRBV7-2 with TRBJ1-5, with D possibly TRBD1 on 5 matching bases. The CDR3 totals 15 residues. Trimming took 5 bases from V and 1 from J, leaving 12 bases between them. Germline V gene data show CDR1 as SGHTA and CDR2 as FQGNSA. In DNA, the CDR3 is TGTGCCAGCAGCCCGGGACTTCTCAGCAATCAGCCCCAGCATTTT. Amino acids: CASSPGLLSNQPQHF.

Comments on this clone: Other DNA sequences in the sample encode the same CDR3. The rearrangement links TRBV3-1 (or the pseudogene TRBV3-2) to TRBJ1-1, with D uncertain. Per the germline V gene, CDR1 is LGHDT and CDR2 is YNNKEL (reference sequence). This CDR3 is built from 11 residues. Trimming removed 6 bases from V and 6 bases from J, with 8 bases in between. Written as DNA, the CDR3 is TGTGCCAGCAGGGGAGGATCTGAAGCTTTCTTT. This gives the protein CASRGGSEAFF.

This clone occurred once. CDR3 in DNA: TGTGCCAGTAGTATAAAAGGGGGCACCGGGGAGCTGTTTTTT. Its protein product is CASSIKGGTGELFF. The chain is built from TRBV19 and TRBJ2-2, with D possibly matching TRBD1 (6 bases). Trimming shortened V by 2 bases and J by 4 bases, and 8 bases separated the two germline ends. This CDR3 contains 14 residues. Germline V lookup: CDR1 LNHDA, CDR2 SQIVND (reference sequence).

This rearrangement joins TRBV6-5 to TRBJ1-2, with D maybe TRBD1 (6 bases). Germline loops: CDR1 MNHEY, CDR2 SVGAGI. V lost 4 bases and J lost 0, with 9 bases in between. The CDR3 sequence is 14 residues long. CDR3 sequence reads: CASSSDSSNYGYTF. CDR3 coding DNA: TGTGCCAGCAGTTCGGACAGTTCTAACTATGGCTACACCTTC.

This chain uses TRBV30 with TRBJ2-3, with D perhaps TRBD2 (6 bases). Germline V gene lookup returns CDR1 GTSNPN and CDR2 SVGIG (reference sequence). The V end lost 0 bases, the J end lost 1 base, and 11 bases lay between the germline ends. The CDR3 runs 15 residues. DNA of the CDR3: TGTGCCTGGAGTGTAGTAGGAGGGGGCACAGATACGCAGTATTTT. As protein: CAWSVVGGGTDTQYF.

The chain recombines TRBV12-3 or TRBV12-4 with TRBJ1-1; perhaps TRBD1 as D (5 bases). Trimming took 6 bases from V and 7 from J, leaving 12 bases between them. The CDR3 spans 12 residues. Here the CDR3 reads CASRAGDYEAFF. The CDR3 coding sequence is TGTGCCAGCAGGGCCGGGGACTATGAAGCTTTCTTT.

This chain joins TRBV7-9 and TRBJ1-1; 8 nucleotides align to TRBD1. V trimming: 5 bases; J trimming: 5 bases; junction bases outside the gene matches: 22. CDR1 and CDR2 (germline): SEHNR, FQNEAQ (reference sequence). This CDR3 region has 19 residues. The CDR3 here is CASSHPVGGDRSGRTEAFF. The DNA of the CDR3 is TGTGCCAGCAGCCACCCAGTAGGCGGGGACAGGTCGGGGCGGACTGAAGCTTTCTTT.